A single sample is the source of the 29 T cell receptor beta chains below, sequenced in a study of blood T cell repertoires in COVID-19. Method: immunoSEQ multiplex PCR; TCRdb's copy keeps in-frame clones and lacks some. The sample records a few hundred thousand clones, 80% to 90% being singletons. The sequenced sample was peripheral blood. All receptors come from a woman aged 30 to 39 with COVID-19, enrolled during active disease.

In its sample, this clone was seen once. This rearrangement joins TRBV21-1 to TRBJ2-3; no DNA check was done on the table's D call, TRBD2. TRBV21-1 is classified as a pseudogene. CDR3 length equals 19 residues. CDR3 DNA: TGTGCCAGCAGCAAATCCTATCGGCTAGCCTCCCTTGGTCCAGATACGCAGTATTTT. This gives the protein CASSKSYRLASLGPDTQYF.

The chain joins TRBV15 to TRBJ2-1; D may be TRBD2 (5 bases). The CDR3 totals 15 residues. The germline CDR1 and CDR2 sequences are LNHNV and YYDKDF (reference sequence). The ends were cut back, 0 bases at V and 6 bases at J, with 12 bases in the middle. CDR3 DNA: TGTGCCACCAGCAGAGAGAGGGCCCGTGCCAATGAGCAGTTCTTC. This gives the protein CATSRERARANEQFF.

The chain couples TRBV4-1 to TRBJ2-3; 8 bases agree with TRBD2. Trimming at V came to 3 bases and at J to 1 base, leaving 0 bases not matched to a gene. Germline CDR1 and CDR2: MGHRA and YSYEKL. This CDR3 comprises 14 residues. The CDR3 sequence: CASSQTSGTDTQYF. The CDR3 DNA reads TGCGCCAGCAGCCAGACTAGCGGCACAGATACGCAGTATTTT.

The J gene is TRBJ2-2, the V gene TRBV5-4, with 7 nucleotides matching TRBD1. Losses at the gene ends were 4 bases for V and 4 bases for J; bases not matched to a gene: 7. The length of the CDR3 is 15 residues. Per germline, CDR1 SGHNT and CDR2 YYREEE (reference sequence). The CDR3 DNA is TGTGCCAGCAGCCACTTGACAGGGTCCACCGGGGAGCTGTTTTTT. Amino acid sequence: CASSHLTGSTGELFF.

The V and J genes are TRBV7-2 and TRBJ2-7; no definite D call. Trimming removed 1 base at V and 2 bases at J, with 12 bases between. The CDR3 has 15 residues. The V gene's germline CDR1 is SGHTA and CDR2 FQGNSA. This CDR3 reads CASSLDNGYPYEQYF. CDR3 sequence (DNA): TGTGCCAGCAGCTTAGATAACGGGTACCCCTACGAGCAGTACTTC.

The chain carries TRBV4-3 and TRBJ2-2; the match to TRBD1 covers 10 bases. This CDR3 has 16 amino acids. The V gene end was trimmed by 3 bases and the J gene end by 6 bases; junction bases not matched to a gene: 7. Looked up from germline, CDR1 is LGHNA and CDR2 is YSLEER. The CDR3 nucleotides read TGCGCCAGCAGCCATGGGACAGGGGTTTTATCCGGGGAGCTGTTTTTT. This gives the protein CASSHGTGVLSGELFF.

The genes are TRBV29-1 and TRBJ1-4; a possible D gene is TRBD1 (6 bases). Germline CDR1 and CDR2: SQVTM and ANQGSEA. Deletions cut 5 bases from V and 5 bases from J, with 12 bases between. The CDR3 spans 13 residues. The CDR3 sequence is CSVMDRKNEKLFF. CDR3 nucleotide sequence: TGCAGCGTTATGGACAGAAAGAATGAAAAACTGTTTTTT.

In regard to this clone: A junction boundary mismatches the germline segment, possibly from a read error. The chain joins TRBV29-1 to TRBJ2-1; 7 bases line up with TRBD1. This CDR3 region has 14 residues. Germline-derived CDR1 and CDR2 are SQVTM and ANQGSEA. The CDR3 is CSADLGTVQSDVLF. The DNA of the CDR3 is TGCAGCGCCGACCTCGGGACAGTGCAATCCGACGTCCTCTTC.

The chain couples TRBV3-1 (or the pseudogene TRBV3-2) to TRBJ2-7; 7 nucleotides match TRBD1. V gave up 1 base and J gave up 7 bases; unmatched junction bases: 13. Germline-derived CDR1 and CDR2 are LGHDT and YNNKEL (reference sequence). This CDR3 is 16 amino acids long. For the CDR3, the DNA is TGTGCCAGCAGCCAAGCGGGACAGAGACCGGGTAAGGAGCAGTACTTC. Its translation: CASSQAGQRPGKEQYF.

V usage is TRBV9 and J usage is TRBJ1-5, with TRBD1 identical over 7 bases. Trimming at V came to 2 bases and at J to 9 bases, leaving 8 bases not matched to a gene. From germline, CDR1 is SGDLS and CDR2 YYNGEE. This CDR3 is 14 amino acids long. The CDR3 nucleotides read TGTGCCAGCAGCGTTGGGACAGCCCAAAGGCCCCAGCATTTT. It codes for CASSVGTAQRPQHF.

The V call is TRBV11-3, the J call TRBJ1-1; D is uncertain. CDR3 length: 14 amino acids. V lost 1 base to trimming and J lost 0 bases, with 6 bases between them. Germline CDR1 and CDR2: SGHNT and YENEEA. CDR3 amino acids: CASSLGGLNTEAFF. The CDR3 DNA reads TGTGCCAGCAGCTTAGGAGGGCTGAACACTGAAGCTTTCTTT. Complete variable domain (other parts from reference TRBV11-3 and TRBJ1-1): EAGVVQSPRYKIIEKKQPVAFWCNPISGHNTLYWYLQNLGQGPELLIRYENEEAVDDSQLPKDRFSAERLKGVDSTLKIQPAELGDSAVYLCASSLGGLNTEAFFGQGTRLTVV.

The chain has TRBV5-1 and TRBJ2-4, with 8 bases identical to TRBD1. J gave up 3 bases and V 4 bases, and 3 bases lay outside the gene matches. This CDR3 is 14 amino acids long. Germline-derived CDR1 and CDR2 are SGHRS and YFSETQ. CDR3 sequence: CASSPGQVKNIQYF. For the CDR3, the DNA is TGCGCCAGCAGCCCGGGACAGGTCAAAAACATTCAGTACTTC.

The gene calls are TRBV19 and TRBJ2-1, with 10 bases aligning to TRBD2. Per the germline V gene, CDR1 is LNHDA and CDR2 is SQIVND (reference sequence). The CDR3 sequence is 14 residues long. V trimming: 6 bases; J trimming: 12 bases; junction bases outside the gene matches: 11. This CDR3 is CASSLSGGPWWQFF. CDR3 sequence (DNA): TGTGCCAGTAGCCTTAGCGGGGGGCCGTGGTGGCAGTTCTTC.

The chain uses TRBV7-2 and TRBJ1-5; maybe TRBD1 (6 bases). The CDR3 contains 16 residues. The germline gives CDR1 SGHTA, CDR2 FQGNSA. Trimming removed 5 bases at V and 3 bases at J, with 17 bases between. CDR3 in amino acids: CASSLRGPSSNQPQHF. The CDR3 DNA reads as TGTGCCAGCAGCCTCAGGGGACCCTCATCCAATCAGCCCCAGCATTTT.

The V call is TRBV5-5, the J call TRBJ1-3; no clear D. The CDR3 is made up of 12 amino acids. Germline CDR1 reads SGHKS; CDR2 reads YYEKEE (reference sequence). Trimming took 4 bases from V and 4 from J, leaving 6 bases between them. CDR3 coding DNA: TGTGCCAGCAGCCCTACCGGAAACACCATATATTTT. This encodes CASSPTGNTIYF.

The chain couples TRBV9 to TRBJ2-5; D perhaps matches TRBD1 (6 bases). CDR3 length: 16 residues. V lost 0 bases to trimming and J lost 4 bases, with 16 bases between them. Germline values: CDR1 SGDLS, CDR2 YYNGEE. CDR3 amino acids: CASSVGTGTMGETQYF. Here the CDR3 DNA reads TGTGCCAGCAGCGTAGGTACAGGGACGATGGGAGAGACCCAGTACTTC.

The rearrangement links TRBV5-5 to TRBJ2-5; possibly TRBD1 for D (6 bases). V gave up 6 bases and J gave up 1 base, with 13 bases separating them. The CDR3 contains 14 residues. Germline CDR1 SGHKS, CDR2 YYEKEE (reference sequence). The CDR3 DNA is TGTGCCAGCAACCTACAGGGTGTCCAAGAGACCCAGTACTTC. Its translation is CASNLQGVQETQYF.

The gene calls are TRBV20-1 and TRBJ2-1, with no clear D. V shed 5 bases and J shed 9 bases, with 14 bases lying between them. The germline V gene has CDR1 DFQATT and CDR2 SNEGSKA (reference sequence). This CDR3 is 12 amino acids long. This CDR3 reads CSARGLASEQFF. The CDR3 DNA sequence: TGCAGTGCTCGTGGCCTGGCCAGTGAGCAGTTCTTC.

The chain employs TRBV27 and TRBJ2-2; the D is unclear. Germline V gene lookup returns CDR1 MNHEY and CDR2 SMNVEV (reference sequence). The ends were cut back, 1 base at V and 3 bases at J, with 9 bases in the middle. The CDR3 covers 15 residues. The DNA for the CDR3 is TGTGCCAGCAGTTTATTATCCGGGTACACCGGGGAGCTGTTTTTT. Protein sequence: CASSLLSGYTGELFF.

In its sample, this clone was seen once. The chain's CDR3 is CSVERASGGTGADTQYF. CDR3 in DNA: TGCAGCGTTGAACGGGCTAGCGGGGGAACGGGCGCAGATACGCAGTATTTT. The V call is TRBV29-1, the J call TRBJ2-3, with 10 bases lining up with TRBD2. The germline V gene has CDR1 SQVTM and CDR2 ANQGSEA. Trimming took 2 bases from V and 4 from J; bases not matched to a gene: 12. This CDR3 has 17 residues.

The chain combines TRBV7-2 with TRBJ1-2; the D is unclear. CDR1 is SGHTA, CDR2 FQGNSA, per germline. This CDR3 contains 13 residues. V was pared by 2 bases and J by 4 bases, with 8 bases between. CDR3 in amino acids: CASSLSELYGYTF. The CDR3 DNA reads TGTGCCAGCAGCTTATCCGAACTCTATGGCTACACCTTC. The full variable domain, completed using reference TRBV7-2 and TRBJ1-2, is GAGVSQSPSNKVTEKGKDVELRCDPISGHTALYWYRQSLGQGLEFLIYFQGNSAPDKSGLPSDRFSAERTGGSVSTLTIQRTQQEDSAVYLCASSLSELYGYTFGSGTRLTVV.

This chain uses TRBV10-2 with TRBJ2-3, with 13 bases lining up with TRBD2. V shed 6 bases and J 2 bases; nucleotides not matched to a gene: 5. CDR3 length equals 16 residues. Germline V gene lookup returns CDR1 WSHSY and CDR2 SAAADI. The CDR3 spells CASSETSGGYTDTQYF. The CDR3 nucleotides are TGCGCCAGCAGCGAGACTAGCGGGGGGTACACAGATACGCAGTATTTT.

This clone was counted between two and nine times. This chain joins TRBV2 and TRBJ1-5, with D perhaps matching TRBD1 (6 bases). Germline V gene sequence: CDR1 SNHLY, CDR2 FYNNEI. CDR3 size: 15 residues. With 5 bases removed from V and 4 bases from J, the gap between germline ends came to 15 bases. The CDR3 loop reads CASSNQGLVNQPQHF. For the CDR3, the DNA is TGTGCCAGCAGTAATCAGGGGTTAGTAAATCAGCCCCAGCATTTT.

The rearrangement joins TRBV27 to TRBJ1-1; the match to TRBD1 covers 8 bases. Germline-derived CDR1 and CDR2 are MNHEY and SMNVEV (reference sequence). This CDR3 has 16 residues. The V segment lost 5 bases and the J segment 8 bases; nucleotides outside the gene matches: 16. The DNA of the CDR3 is TGTGCCAGCAGTATCGCAGGGGGCGCGTATGGGGCCGAAGCTTTCTTT. This codes for CASSIAGGAYGAEAFF.

This chain joins TRBV6-5 and TRBJ2-3; 8 nucleotides line up with TRBD2. V lost 6 bases and J lost 1; bases outside the gene matches: 6. The CDR3 loop spans 15 amino acids. Germline CDR1 MNHEY, CDR2 SVGAGI. CDR3 residues: CASRASGSRTDTQYF. The DNA of the CDR3 is TGTGCCAGCAGAGCAAGCGGGAGCCGCACAGATACGCAGTATTTT.

V and J are TRBV3-1 (or the pseudogene TRBV3-2) and TRBJ1-2; no clear D. V gave up 4 bases and J gave up 4 bases, with 4 bases separating them. In germline, CDR1 is LGHDT, CDR2 YNNKEL (reference sequence). The CDR3 spans 11 residues. For the CDR3, the DNA is TGTGCCAGCAGCCCGGGCTATGGCTACACCTTC. Its protein product is CASSPGYGYTF.

The V gene is TRBV27, the J gene TRBJ1-1; 7 positions match TRBD1. CDR1 is MNHEY, CDR2 SMNVEV, per germline (reference sequence). V trimming: 6 bases; J trimming: 1 base; junction bases outside the gene matches: 8. The length of the CDR3 is 15 residues. This CDR3 is CASRAPGQRNTEAFF. The CDR3 coding sequence is TGTGCCAGCAGAGCCCCGGGACAGAGGAACACTGAAGCTTTCTTT.

CDR3 in amino acids: CASSQEPSGGGYTF. The CDR3 bases are TGTGCCAGCAGCCAAGAGCCCAGCGGGGGAGGCTACACCTTC. This sequence joins TRBV3-1 (or the pseudogene TRBV3-2) and TRBJ1-2; TRBD1 is a possible D gene (5 bases). V was shortened by 0 bases and J by 8 bases, with 13 bases between the two germline ends. This CDR3 spans 14 amino acids. CDR1 is LGHDT and CDR2 is YNNKEL in the germline V gene (reference sequence).

The V call is TRBV3-1 (or the pseudogene TRBV3-2), the J call TRBJ1-6, with 7 bases aligning to TRBD1. V shed 6 bases, J shed 8 bases, and the junction held 7 bases outside the gene matches. CDR3 size: 14 residues. Germline values: CDR1 LGHDT, CDR2 YNNKEL (reference sequence). CDR3 sequence: CASSLGGGDSPLHF. CDR3 bases: TGTGCCAGCAGTCTCGGAGGGGGCGATTCACCCCTCCACTTT.